A few counts support the clone carrying this TCR beta chain. What it recognizes is unknown. The data were obtained in a study of Ad26.COV2.S vaccination and SARS-CoV-2 variants. General observations from the study: Researchers reported similar non-spike TCR breadth in vaccine and placebo recipients. People who got the vaccine had more spike-specific TCR breadth than people who got placebo. Spike-specific responses of CD8+ and CD4+ T cells were reported to display substantial breadth after vaccination.

Germline values: CDR1 SGHAT, CDR2 FQDESV (reference sequence). This CDR3 region has 14 residues. The V end lost 2 bases, the J end lost 0 bases, and 6 bases lay between the germline ends. The treatment: 19 received Ad26.COV2.S at low or high dose, single or two shots; five or six received placebo; per-sample allocation not given. After the first vaccine or placebo injection, samples were drawn on day 63. The shot given was an Ad26 vector that makes Wuhan-strain SARS-CoV-2 spike. The table came from immunoSEQ multiplex PCR; TCRdb's copy has only in-frame clones and leaves some out. Seen here are roughly 350,000 clones, approximately 86% observed once, and the top ten hold about 10%.

This chain joins TRBV11-1 and TRBJ2-3; perhaps D is TRBD1 or TRBD2 (5 bases each). This material consisted of peripheral blood, taken in a trial of Ad26.COV2.S vaccine versus placebo. This clonotype was sampled from a person aged 18-65 years who received the Ad26.COV2.S COVID-19 vaccine or a placebo. Here the CDR3 DNA reads TGTGCCAGCAGCTTAAGGGACAGCACAGATACGCAGTATTTT. It specifies CASSLRDSTDTQYF.